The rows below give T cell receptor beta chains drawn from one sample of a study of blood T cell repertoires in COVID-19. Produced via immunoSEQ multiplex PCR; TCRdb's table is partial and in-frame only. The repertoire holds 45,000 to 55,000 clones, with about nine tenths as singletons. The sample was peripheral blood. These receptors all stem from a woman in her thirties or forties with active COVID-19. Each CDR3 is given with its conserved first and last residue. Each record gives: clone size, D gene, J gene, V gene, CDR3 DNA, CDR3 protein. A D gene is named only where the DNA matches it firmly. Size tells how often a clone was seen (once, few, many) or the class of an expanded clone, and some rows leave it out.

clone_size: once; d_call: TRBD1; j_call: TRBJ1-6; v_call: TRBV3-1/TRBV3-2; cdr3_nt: TGTGCCAGCAGCCAATGGGACAGGGGTCATAATTCACCCCTCCACTTT; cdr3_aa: CASSQWDRGHNSPLHF
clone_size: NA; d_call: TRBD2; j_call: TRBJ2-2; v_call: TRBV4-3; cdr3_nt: TGCGCCAGCAGCCAAGACATGCCTAGCGGTACGAACACCGGGGAGCTGTTTTTT; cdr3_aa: CASSQDMPSGTNTGELFF
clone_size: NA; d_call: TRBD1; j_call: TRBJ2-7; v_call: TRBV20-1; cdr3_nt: TGCAGTGCTAGTGTGATACAGGGGTCGAGCGAGCAGTACTTC; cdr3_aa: CSASVIQGSSEQYF
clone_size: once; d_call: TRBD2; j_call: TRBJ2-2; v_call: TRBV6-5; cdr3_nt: TGTGCCAGCAGCAAGGGACTAAAGAACACCGGGGAGCTGTTTTTT; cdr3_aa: CASSKGLKNTGELFF
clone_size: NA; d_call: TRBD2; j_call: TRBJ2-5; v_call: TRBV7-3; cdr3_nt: TGTGCCAGCAGCATGTCTAGCGGGGCCCAAGAGACCCAGTACTTC; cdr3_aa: CASSMSSGAQETQYF
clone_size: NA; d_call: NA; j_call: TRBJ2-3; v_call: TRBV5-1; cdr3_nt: TGCGCCAGCAAACAACTAACTAGCACAGATACGCAGTATTTT; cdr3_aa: CASKQLTSTDTQYF
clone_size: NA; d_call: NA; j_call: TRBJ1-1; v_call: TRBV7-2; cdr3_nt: TGTGCCAGCAGCCTAGTAAACACTGAAGCTTTCTTT; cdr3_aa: CASSLVNTEAFF
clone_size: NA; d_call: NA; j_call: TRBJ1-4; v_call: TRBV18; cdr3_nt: TGTGCCAGCTCAGTGAGTCGGACTAATGAAAAACTGTTTTTT; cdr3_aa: CASSVSRTNEKLFF
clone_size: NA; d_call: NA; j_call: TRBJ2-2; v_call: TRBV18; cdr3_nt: TGTGCCAGCTCACCATTCCAGCGAACCGGGGAGCTGTTTTTT; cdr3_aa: CASSPFQRTGELFF
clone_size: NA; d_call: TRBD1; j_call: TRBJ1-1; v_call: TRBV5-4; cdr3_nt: TGTGCCAGCAGCTTGACAGGGGTCCTGAACACTGAAGCTTTCTTT; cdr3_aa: CASSLTGVLNTEAFF
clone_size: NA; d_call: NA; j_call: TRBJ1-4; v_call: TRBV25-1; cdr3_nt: TGTGCCAGCAGTGAATTTAAGGGAGCTAATGAAAAACTGTTTTTT; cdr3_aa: CASSEFKGANEKLFF
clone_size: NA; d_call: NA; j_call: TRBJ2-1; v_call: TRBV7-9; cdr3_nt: TGTGCCAGCAGCCCCCGGGACTCCCCTGTCGAGTTCTTC; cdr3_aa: CASSPRDSPVEFF
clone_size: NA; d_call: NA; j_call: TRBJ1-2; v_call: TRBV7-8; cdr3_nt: TGTGCCAGCAGCTTCACACAGGTCTATGGCTACACCTTC; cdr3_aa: CASSFTQVYGYTF
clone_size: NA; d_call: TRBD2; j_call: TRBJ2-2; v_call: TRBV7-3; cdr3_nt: TGTGCCAGCAGCCTCCAACCGGGGGGGCCGAACACCGGGGAGCTGTTTTTT; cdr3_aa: CASSLQPGGPNTGELFF
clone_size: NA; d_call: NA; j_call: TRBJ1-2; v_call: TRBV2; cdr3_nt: TGTGCCAGCAGCCCAAACTATGGCTACACCTTC; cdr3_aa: CASSPNYGYTF
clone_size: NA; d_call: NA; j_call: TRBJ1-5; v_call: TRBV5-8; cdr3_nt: TGTGCCAGCAGCTTGGGCAGGGTATTAAGCAATCAGCCCCAGCATTTT; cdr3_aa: CASSLGRVLSNQPQHF
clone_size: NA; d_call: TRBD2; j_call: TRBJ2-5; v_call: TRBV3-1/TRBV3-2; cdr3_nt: TGTGCCAGCAGCCCCCTAGCGGGGGAAAAGACCCAGTACTTC; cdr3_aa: CASSPLAGEKTQYF
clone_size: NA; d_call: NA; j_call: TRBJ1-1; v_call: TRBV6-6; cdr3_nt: TGTGCCAGCAGTTACTCGATAGGCAGGATGAACACTGAAGCTTTCTTT; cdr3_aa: CASSYSIGRMNTEAFF
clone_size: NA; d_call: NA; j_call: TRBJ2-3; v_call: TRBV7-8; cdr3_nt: TGTGCCAGCAGCTTATTAGCAGGGGCGTATACGCAGTATTTT; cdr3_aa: CASSLLAGAYTQYF
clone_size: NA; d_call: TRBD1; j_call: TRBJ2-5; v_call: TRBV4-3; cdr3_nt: TGCGCCAGCAGCCAAGACCGAGGGGGCGGGGAGACCCAGTACTTC; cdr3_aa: CASSQDRGGGETQYF
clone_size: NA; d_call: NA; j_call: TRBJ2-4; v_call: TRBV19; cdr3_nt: TGTGCCAGTAGTACTTCCAGGGGAGCCAAAAACATTCAGTACTTC; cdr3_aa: CASSTSRGAKNIQYF
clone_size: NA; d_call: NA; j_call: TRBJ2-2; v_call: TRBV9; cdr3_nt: TGTGCCAGCAGCGTACAAGGTCTAGGGGCCGGGGAGCTGTTTTTT; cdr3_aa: CASSVQGLGAGELFF
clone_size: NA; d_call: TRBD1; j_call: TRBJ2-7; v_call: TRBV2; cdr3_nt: TGTGCCAGCAGTGAAGCAGGGGACAGGGCCTCCTACGAGCAGTACTTC; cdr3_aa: CASSEAGDRASYEQYF
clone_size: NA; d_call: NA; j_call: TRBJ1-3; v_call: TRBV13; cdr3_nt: TGTGCCAGCAGCTTAGGAGTAGACTCTGGAAACACCATATATTTT; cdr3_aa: CASSLGVDSGNTIYF
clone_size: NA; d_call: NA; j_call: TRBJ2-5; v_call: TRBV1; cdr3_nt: TGCACCAGCAGCCAAGTCAGCCAAGAGACCCAGTACTTC; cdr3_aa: CTSSQVSQETQYF
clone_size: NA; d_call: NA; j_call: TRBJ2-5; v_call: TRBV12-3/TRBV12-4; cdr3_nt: TGTGCCAGCAGTTTAGGCCAGGGCCAGACCCAGTACTTC; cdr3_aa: CASSLGQGQTQYF
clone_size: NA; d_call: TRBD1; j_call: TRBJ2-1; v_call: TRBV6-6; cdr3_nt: TGTGCCAGCAGTCCATGGCGGGGGACAGGGAGCTCCTACAATGAGCAGTTCTTC; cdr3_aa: CASSPWRGTGSSYNEQFF
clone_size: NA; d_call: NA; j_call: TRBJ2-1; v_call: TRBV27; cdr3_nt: TGTGCCAGCAGCCCGGACACCTACAATGAGCAGTTCTTC; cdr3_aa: CASSPDTYNEQFF
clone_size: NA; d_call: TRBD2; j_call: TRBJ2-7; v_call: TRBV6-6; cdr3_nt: TGTGCCAGCAGTTACTCTAGCGGGACCTCCTACGAGCAGTACTTC; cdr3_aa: CASSYSSGTSYEQYF
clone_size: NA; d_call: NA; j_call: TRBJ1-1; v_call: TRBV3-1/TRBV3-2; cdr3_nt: TGTGCCAGCAGCCAGCAAAGTAGCACTGAAGCTTTCTTT; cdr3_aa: CASSQQSSTEAFF
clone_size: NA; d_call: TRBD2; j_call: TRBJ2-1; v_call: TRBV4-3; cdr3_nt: TGCGCCAGCAGCCAAGATCCTAGCGGGGCCATAAGGAATGAGCAGTTCTTC; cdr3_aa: CASSQDPSGAIRNEQFF
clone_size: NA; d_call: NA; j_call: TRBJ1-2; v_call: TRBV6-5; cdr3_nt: TGTGCCAGCAGCAACAGGCCCCAGGCTATTGGCTACACCTTC; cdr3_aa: CASSNRPQAIGYTF
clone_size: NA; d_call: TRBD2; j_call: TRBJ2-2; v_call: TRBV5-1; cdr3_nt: TGCGCCAGCAGCAGGGAGCGGGGGCTCCTTGGGGAGCTGTTTTTT; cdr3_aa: CASSRERGLLGELFF
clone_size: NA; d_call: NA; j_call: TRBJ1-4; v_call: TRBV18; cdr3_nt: TGTGCCAGCTCACTACCCAGAACTAATGAAAAACTGTTTTTT; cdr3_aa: CASSLPRTNEKLFF
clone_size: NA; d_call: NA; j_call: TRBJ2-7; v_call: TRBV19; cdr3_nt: TGTGCCAGTAGTTCAGGGATTTTCGACGAGCAGTACTTC; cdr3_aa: CASSSGIFDEQYF
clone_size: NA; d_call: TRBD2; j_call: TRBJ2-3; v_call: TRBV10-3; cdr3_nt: TGTGCCATCAGTGAGACAAGGCTACTAGCGGGGGGCACAGATACGCAGTATTTT; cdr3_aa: CAISETRLLAGGTDTQYF
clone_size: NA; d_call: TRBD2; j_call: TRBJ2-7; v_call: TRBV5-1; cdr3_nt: TGCGCCAGCAGCCGTAGCGGGGGGTACGAGCAGTACTTC; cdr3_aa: CASSRSGGYEQYF